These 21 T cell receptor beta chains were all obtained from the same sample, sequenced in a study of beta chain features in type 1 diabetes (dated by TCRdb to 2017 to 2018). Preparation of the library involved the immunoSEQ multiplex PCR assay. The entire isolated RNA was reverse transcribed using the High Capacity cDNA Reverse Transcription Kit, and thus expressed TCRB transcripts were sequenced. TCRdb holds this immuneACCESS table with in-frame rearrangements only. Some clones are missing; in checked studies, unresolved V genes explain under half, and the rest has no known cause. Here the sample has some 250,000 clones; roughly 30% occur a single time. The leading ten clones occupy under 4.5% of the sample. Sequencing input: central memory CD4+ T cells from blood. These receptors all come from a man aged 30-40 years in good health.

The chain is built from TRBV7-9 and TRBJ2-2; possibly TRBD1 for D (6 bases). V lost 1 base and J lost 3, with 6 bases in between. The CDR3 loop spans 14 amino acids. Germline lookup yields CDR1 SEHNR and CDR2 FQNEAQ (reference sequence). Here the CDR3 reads CASSLGQDTGELFF. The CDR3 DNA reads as TGTGCCAGCAGCTTAGGACAGGACACCGGGGAGCTGTTTTTT.

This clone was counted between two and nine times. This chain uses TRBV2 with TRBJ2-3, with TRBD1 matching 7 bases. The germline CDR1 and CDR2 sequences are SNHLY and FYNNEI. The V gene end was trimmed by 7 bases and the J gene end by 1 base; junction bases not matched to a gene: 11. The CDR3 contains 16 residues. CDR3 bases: TGTGCCAGCACCGGACAGGCGCGGGCTGGCACAGATACGCAGTATTTT. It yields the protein CASTGQARAGTDTQYF.

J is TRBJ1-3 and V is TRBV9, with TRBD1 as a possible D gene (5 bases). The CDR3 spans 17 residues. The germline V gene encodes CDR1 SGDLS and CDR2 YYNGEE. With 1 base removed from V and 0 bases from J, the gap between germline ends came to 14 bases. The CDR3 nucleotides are TGTGCCAGCAGCGTACTGGGTGGGACGAACTCTGGAAACACCATATATTTT. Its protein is CASSVLGGTNSGNTIYF. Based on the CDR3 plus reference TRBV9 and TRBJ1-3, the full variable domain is DSGVTQTPKHLITATGQRVTLRCSPRSGDLSVYWYQQSLDQGLQFLIQYYNGEERAKGNILERFSAQQFPDLHSELNLSSLELGDSALYFCASSVLGGTNSGNTIYFGEGSWLTVV.

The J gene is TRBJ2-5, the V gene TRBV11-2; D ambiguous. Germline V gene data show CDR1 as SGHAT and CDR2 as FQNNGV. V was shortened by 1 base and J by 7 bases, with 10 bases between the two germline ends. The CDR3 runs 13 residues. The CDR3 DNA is TGTGCCAGCAGCTTAGTGGAGTCCGGGACCCAGTACTTC. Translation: CASSLVESGTQYF.

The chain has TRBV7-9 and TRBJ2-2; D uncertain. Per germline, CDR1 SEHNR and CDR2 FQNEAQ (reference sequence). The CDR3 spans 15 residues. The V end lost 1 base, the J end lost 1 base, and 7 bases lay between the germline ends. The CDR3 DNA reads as TGTGCCAGCAGCTTAGAAACCGGGAACACCGGGGAGCTGTTTTTT. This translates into CASSLETGNTGELFF.

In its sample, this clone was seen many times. The DNA of the CDR3 is TGTGCCAGCAGCAGCTTGAGCTCCTACAATGAGCAGTTCTTC. Translation: CASSSLSSYNEQFF. This chain joins TRBV11-2 and TRBJ2-1, with D uncertain. V lost 5 bases, J lost 0 bases, and 8 bases lay in between. Per the germline V gene, CDR1 is SGHAT and CDR2 is FQNNGV. The CDR3 has 14 residues.

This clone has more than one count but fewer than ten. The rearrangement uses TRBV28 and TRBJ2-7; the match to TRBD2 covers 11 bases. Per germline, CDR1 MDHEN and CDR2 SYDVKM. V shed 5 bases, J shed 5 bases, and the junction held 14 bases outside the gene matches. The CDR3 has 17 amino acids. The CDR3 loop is CASSELAGATNLHEQYF. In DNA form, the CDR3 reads TGTGCCAGCAGTGAACTAGCGGGGGCTACAAATTTGCACGAGCAGTACTTC.

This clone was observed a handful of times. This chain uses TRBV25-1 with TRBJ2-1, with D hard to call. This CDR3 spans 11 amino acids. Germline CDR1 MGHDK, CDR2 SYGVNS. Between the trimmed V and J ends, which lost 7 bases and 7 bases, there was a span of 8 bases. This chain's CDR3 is CASTSFNEQFF. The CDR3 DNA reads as TGTGCCAGCACCTCCTTTAATGAGCAGTTCTTC. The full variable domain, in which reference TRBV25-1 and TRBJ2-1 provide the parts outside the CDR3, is EADIYQTPRYLVIGTGKKITLECSQTMGHDKMYWYQQDPGMELHLIHYSYGVNSTEKGDLSSESTVSRIRTEHFPLTLESARPSHTSQYLCASTSFNEQFFGPGTRLTVL.

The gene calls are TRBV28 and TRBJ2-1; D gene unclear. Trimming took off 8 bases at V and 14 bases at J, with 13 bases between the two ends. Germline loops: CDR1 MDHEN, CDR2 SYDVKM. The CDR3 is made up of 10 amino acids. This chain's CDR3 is CASSGLVEFF. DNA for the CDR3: TGTGCCAGCTCTGGTCTCGTCGAGTTCTTC.

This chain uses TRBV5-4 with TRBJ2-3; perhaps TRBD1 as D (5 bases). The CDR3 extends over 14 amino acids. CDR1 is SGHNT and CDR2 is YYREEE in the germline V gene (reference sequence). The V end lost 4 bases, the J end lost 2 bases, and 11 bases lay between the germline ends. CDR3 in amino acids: CASSHATDTDTQYF. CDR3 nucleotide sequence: TGTGCCAGCAGCCACGCGACAGACACAGATACGCAGTATTTT.

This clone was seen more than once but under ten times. The CDR3 region has the DNA TGCAGCGTCGGGACAGCCTCCACTGAAGCTTTCTTT. Protein product: CSVGTASTEAFF. The rearrangement links TRBV29-1 to TRBJ1-1; TRBD1 matches at 7 bases. V shed 6 bases and J 4 bases; nucleotides not matched to a gene: 5. Germline assignment: CDR1 SQVTM and CDR2 ANQGSEA. This CDR3 has 12 amino acids. The full variable domain, with the rest looked up from reference TRBV29-1 and TRBJ1-1, is SAVISQKPSRDICQRGTSLTIQCQVDSQVTMMFWYRQQPGQSLTLIATANQGSEATYESGFVIDKFPISRPNLTFSTLTVSNMSPEDSSIYLCSVGTASTEAFFGQGTRLTVV.

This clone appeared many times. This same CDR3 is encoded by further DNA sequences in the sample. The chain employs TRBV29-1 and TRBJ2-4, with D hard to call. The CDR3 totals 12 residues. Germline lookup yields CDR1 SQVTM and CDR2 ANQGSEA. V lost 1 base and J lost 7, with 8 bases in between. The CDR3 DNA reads TGCAGCGTTGAAGGGACGGCTAACATTCAGTACTTC. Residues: CSVEGTANIQYF. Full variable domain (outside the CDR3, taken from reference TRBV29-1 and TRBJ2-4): SAVISQKPSRDICQRGTSLTIQCQVDSQVTMMFWYRQQPGQSLTLIATANQGSEATYESGFVIDKFPISRPNLTFSTLTVSNMSPEDSSIYLCSVEGTANIQYFGAGTRLSVL.

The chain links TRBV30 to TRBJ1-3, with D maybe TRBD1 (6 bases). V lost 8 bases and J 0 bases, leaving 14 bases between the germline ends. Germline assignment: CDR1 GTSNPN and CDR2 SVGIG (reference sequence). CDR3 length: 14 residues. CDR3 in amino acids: CAQPDSLSGNTIYF. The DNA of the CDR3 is TGTGCCCAACCGGACAGCCTCTCTGGAAACACCATATATTTT.

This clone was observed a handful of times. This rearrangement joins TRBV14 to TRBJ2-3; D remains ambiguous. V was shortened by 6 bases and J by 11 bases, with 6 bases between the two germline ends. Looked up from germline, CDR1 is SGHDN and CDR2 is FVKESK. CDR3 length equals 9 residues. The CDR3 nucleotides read TGTGCCAGCAGGCCGGAGCAGTATTTT. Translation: CASRPEQYF.

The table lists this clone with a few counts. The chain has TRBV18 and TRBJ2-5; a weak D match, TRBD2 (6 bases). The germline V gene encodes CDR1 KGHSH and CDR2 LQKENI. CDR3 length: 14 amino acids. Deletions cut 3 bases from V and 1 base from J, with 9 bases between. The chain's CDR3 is CASSPKGGQETQYF. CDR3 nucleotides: TGTGCCAGCTCACCTAAGGGAGGCCAAGAGACCCAGTACTTC.

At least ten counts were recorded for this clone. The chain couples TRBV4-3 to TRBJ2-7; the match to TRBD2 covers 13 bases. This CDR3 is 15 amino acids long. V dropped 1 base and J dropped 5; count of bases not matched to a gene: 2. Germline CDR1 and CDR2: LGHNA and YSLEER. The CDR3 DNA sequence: TGCGCCAGCAGCCAAGGACTAGCGGGAGGTAACGAGCAGTACTTC. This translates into CASSQGLAGGNEQYF.

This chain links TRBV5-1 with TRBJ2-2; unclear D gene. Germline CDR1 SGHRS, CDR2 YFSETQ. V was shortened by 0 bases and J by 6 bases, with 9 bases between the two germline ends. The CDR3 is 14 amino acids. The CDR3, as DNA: TGCGCCAGCAGCTTGGCCGTCGGATCCGGGGAGCTGTTTTTT. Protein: CASSLAVGSGELFF.

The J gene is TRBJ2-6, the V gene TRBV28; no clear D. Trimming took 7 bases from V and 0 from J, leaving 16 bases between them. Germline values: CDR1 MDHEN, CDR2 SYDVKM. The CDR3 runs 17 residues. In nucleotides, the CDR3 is TGTGCCAGCAACCAGGCAGGACCCAGCTCTGGGGCCAACGTCCTGACTTTC. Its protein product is CASNQAGPSSGANVLTF.

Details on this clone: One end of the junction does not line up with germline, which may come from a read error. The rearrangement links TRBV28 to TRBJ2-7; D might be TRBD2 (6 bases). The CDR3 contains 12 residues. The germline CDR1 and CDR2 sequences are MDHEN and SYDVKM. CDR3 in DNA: TGTGCCAGCAATACAATCGGGGGAGAGCCGTACTTC. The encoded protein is CASNTIGGEPYF.

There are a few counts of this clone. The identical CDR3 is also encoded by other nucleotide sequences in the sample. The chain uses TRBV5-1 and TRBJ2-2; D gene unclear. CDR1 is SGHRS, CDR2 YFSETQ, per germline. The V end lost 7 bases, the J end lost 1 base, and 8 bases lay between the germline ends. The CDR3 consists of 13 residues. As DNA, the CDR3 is TGCGCCAGCGGCCTAGGGAACACCGGGGAGCTGTTTTTT. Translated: CASGLGNTGELFF.

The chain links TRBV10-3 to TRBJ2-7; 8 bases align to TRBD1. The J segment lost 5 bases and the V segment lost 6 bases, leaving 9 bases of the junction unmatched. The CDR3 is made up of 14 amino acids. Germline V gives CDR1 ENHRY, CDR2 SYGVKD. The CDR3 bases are TGTGCCATCAGCCCGGACAGGGATAGTAACGAGCAGTACTTC. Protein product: CAISPDRDSNEQYF.